The present T cell receptor beta chain was sequenced within a study of technical replicates of blood from a few donors (TCRdb year 2017). About this clone itself: It lacks a known antigen. Base quality data are lacking; no much larger clone is found one base away.

Library preparation used the immunoSEQ multiplex PCR assay. Entries here come from immuneACCESS through TCRdb and include only in-frame sequences with V and J called. Some clones fail to appear in such tables; in the studies checked, an unresolved V gene covers under half of the shortfall, and the cause of the remainder is unknown. This sample gives about 83,000 clones in total; 92% of them show up just once. More than 0.25% of the sample goes to the ten largest clones. The sequence was collected from a human donor in good health. Sequenced input: T cells isolated from PBMCs.

The DNA reads as follows: TGTGCCAGCAGTTGGACTAGCACAGATACGCAGTATTTT. It specifies CASSWTSTDTQYF. This sequence uses TRBV28 and TRBJ2-3, with TRBD2 tentatively as D gene (5 bases match). Relative to germline, V is 4 bases shorter and J is 0 bases shorter, with 5 bases between their ends. Reading from cysteine to phenylalanine, the CDR3 counts 13 amino acids. CDR3 DNA is the only sequence kept; it has 39 bases, read in frame from the first base. CDR1 and CDR2, looked up from the germline V gene, are MDHEN and SYDVKM.